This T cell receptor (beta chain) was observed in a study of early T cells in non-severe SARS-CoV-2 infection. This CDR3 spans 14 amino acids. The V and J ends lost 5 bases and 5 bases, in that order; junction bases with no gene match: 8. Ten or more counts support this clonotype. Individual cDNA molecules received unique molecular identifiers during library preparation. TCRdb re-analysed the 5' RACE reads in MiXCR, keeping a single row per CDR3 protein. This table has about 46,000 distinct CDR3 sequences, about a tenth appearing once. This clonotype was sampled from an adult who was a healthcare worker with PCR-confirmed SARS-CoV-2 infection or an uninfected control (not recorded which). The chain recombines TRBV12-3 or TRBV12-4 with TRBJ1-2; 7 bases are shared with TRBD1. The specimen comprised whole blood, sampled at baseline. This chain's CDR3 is CASSPRTGVYGYTF. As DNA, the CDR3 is TGTGCCAGCAGTCCCCGGACAGGAGTATATGGCTACACCTTC.